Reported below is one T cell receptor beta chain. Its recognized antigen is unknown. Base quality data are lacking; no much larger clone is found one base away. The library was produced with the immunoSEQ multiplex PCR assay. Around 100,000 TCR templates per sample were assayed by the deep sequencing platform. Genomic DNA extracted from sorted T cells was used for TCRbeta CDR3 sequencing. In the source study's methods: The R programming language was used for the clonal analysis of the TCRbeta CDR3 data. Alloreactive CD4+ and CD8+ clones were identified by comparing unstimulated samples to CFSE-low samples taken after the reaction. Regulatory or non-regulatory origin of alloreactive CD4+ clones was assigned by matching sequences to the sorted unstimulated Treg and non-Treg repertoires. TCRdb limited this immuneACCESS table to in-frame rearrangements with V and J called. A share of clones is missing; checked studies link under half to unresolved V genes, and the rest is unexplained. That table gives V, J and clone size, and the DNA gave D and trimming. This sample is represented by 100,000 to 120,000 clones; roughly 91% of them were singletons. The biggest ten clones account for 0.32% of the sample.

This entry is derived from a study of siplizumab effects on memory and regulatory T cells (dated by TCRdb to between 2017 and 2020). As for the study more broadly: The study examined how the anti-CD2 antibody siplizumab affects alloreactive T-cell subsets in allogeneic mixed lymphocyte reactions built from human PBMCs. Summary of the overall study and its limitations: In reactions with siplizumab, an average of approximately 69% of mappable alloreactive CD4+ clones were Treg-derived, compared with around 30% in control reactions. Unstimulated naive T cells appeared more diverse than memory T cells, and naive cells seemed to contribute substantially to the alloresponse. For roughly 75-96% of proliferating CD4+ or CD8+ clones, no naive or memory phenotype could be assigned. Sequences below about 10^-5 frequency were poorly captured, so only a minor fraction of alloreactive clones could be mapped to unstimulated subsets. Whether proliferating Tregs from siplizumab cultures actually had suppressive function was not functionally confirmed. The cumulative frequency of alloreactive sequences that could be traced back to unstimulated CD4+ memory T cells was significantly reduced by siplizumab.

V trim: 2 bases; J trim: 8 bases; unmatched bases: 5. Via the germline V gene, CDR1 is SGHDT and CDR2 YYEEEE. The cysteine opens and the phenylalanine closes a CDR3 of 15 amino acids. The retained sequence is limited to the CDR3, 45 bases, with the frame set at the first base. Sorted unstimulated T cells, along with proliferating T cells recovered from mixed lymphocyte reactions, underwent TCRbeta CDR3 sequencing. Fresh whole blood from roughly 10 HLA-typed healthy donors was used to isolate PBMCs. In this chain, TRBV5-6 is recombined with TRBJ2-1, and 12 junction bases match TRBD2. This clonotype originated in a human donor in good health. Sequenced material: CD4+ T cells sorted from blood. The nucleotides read TGTGCCAGCAGCTTTGCACTAGCGGGAGGCGATGAGCAGTTCTTC. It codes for CASSFALAGGDEQFF. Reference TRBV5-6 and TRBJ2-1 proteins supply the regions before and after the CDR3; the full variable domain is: DAGVTQSPTHLIKTRGQQVTLRCSPKSGHDTVSWYQQALGQGPQFIFQYYEEEERQRGNFPDRFSGHQFPNYSSELNVNALLLGDSALYLCASSFALAGGDEQFFGPGTRLTVL.